This T cell receptor beta chain came from a study of neurological immune-mediated disorders. The T cells used for sorted libraries numbered approximately 1 million, either CD4+ or CD8+. There are many counts of this clonotype. With 2 bases removed from V and 5 bases from J, the gap between germline ends came to 7 bases. The V gene's germline CDR1 is DFQATT and CDR2 SNEGSKA (reference sequence). The CDR3 runs to 12 residues. TCRdb reanalysed the 5' RACE reads using MiXCR and keeps one entry per CDR3 protein. The sample has approximately 30,000 distinct CDR3 sequences, more than 4% seen once; the top ten hold approximately 25%.

This chain links TRBV20-1 with TRBJ1-5; no clear D. The sequence derives from a woman aged 40 to 50 in good health. The sequencing sample was made of CD4+ T cells from blood. As DNA, the CDR3 is TGCAGTGCTAGAATGGCCTATCAGCCCCAGCATTTT. This sequence encodes CSARMAYQPQHF.